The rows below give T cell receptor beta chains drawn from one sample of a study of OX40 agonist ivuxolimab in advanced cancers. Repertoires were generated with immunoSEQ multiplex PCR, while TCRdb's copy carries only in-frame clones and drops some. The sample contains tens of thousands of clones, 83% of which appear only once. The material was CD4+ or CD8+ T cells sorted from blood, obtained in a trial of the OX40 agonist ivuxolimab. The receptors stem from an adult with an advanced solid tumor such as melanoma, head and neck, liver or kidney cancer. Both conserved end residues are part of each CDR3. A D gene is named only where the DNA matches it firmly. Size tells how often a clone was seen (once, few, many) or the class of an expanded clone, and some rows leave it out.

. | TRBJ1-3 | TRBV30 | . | TGTGCCTGGAGGGACGCCGTAGGAGGAAACACCATATATTTT | CAWRDAVGGNTIYF
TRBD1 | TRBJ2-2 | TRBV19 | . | TGTGCCAGTAGCAAGACAGGGGGCCACGGGGAGCTGTTTTTT | CASSKTGGHGELFF
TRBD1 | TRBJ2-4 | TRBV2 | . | TGTGCCAGCAGTGCGGGACAGGGGAATTTAGCCAAAAACATTCAGTACTTC | CASSAGQGNLAKNIQYF
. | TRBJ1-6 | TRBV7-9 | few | TGTGCCAGCAGCTTAGACAGCCATTTTTCCTCACCCCTCCACTTT | CASSLDSHFSSPLHF
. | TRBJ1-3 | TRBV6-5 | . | TGTGCCAGCAGTTCGGACTTGGGGCCTGGAAACACCATATATTTT | CASSSDLGPGNTIYF
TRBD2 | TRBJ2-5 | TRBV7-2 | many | TGTGCCAGCAGCCCCCAGGCTAGCGGGAAGGGGACCCAGTACTTC | CASSPQASGKGTQYF
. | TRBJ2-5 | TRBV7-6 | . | TGTGCCAGCAGTTCGCGATTCCCCGAGACCCAGTACTTC | CASSSRFPETQYF
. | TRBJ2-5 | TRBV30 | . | TGTGCCTGGAGCCGGGACTACCAAGAGACCCAGTACTTC | CAWSRDYQETQYF
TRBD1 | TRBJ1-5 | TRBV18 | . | TGTGCCAGCTCACCACGAGGACCTGGGACAGGGGTGGGTAGCAATCAGCCCCAGCATTTT | CASSPRGPGTGVGSNQPQHF
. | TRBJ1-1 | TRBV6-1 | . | TGTGCCAGCAGTGTCCAGGGGTCTGGCGGCATTGAAGCTTTCTTT | CASSVQGSGGIEAFF
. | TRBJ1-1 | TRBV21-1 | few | TGTGCCAGCAGCAAAGTGGAGGCTCTGAACACTGAAGCTTTCTTT | CASSKVEALNTEAFF
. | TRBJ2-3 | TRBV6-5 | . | TGTGCCAGCAGTGAAATTTCGCGGGCATATACGCAGTATTTT | CASSEISRAYTQYF
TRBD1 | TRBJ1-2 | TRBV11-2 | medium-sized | TGTGCCAGCAGCTTAGGGCAGGGGGCGCGTTCTAGTGGCTACACCTTC | CASSLGQGARSSGYTF
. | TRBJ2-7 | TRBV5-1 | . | TGCGCCAGCAGCCCCACTAGCTTTGTCTCCTACGAGCAGTACTTC | CASSPTSFVSYEQYF
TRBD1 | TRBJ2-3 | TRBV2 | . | TGTGCCAGCGCGGGACAGGGAAGGTCAGATACGCAGTATTTT | CASAGQGRSDTQYF
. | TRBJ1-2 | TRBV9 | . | TGTGCCAGCAGCGCCCGGATTGTTAGTTTTTATGGCTACACCTTC | CASSARIVSFYGYTF
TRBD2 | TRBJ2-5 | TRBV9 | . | TGTGCCAGCAGCGTAGGAGGGACTAGAGGGGAGACCCAGTACTTC | CASSVGGTRGETQYF
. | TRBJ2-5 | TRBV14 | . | TGTGCCAGCAGCCAAGATTCGGGCGCGCAAGAGACCCAGTACTTC | CASSQDSGAQETQYF
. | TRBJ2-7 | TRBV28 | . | TGTGCCTCTTCATTGGGTAGGGCCTACGAGCAGTACTTC | CASSLGRAYEQYF
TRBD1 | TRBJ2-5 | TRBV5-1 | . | TGCGCCAGCAGCTTTGGGCAGGGGGCTGAGACCCAGTACTTC | CASSFGQGAETQYF
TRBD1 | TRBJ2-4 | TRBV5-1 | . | TGCGCCAGCAGCACTCGACAGGGTGCCGGCATTCAGTACTTC | CASSTRQGAGIQYF
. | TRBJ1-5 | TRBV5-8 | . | TGTGCCAGCAGCTATAGTTTGGGTCAGCCCCAGCATTTT | CASSYSLGQPQHF
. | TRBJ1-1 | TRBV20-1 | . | TGCAGTGCTATGGGGCACACTGAAGCTTTCTTT | CSAMGHTEAFF
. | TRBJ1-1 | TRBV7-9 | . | TGTGCCAGCAGCTCCAATAGGGACACTTTGAAGGCTTTCTTT | CASSSNRDTLKAFF
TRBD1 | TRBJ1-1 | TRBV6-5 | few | TGTGCCAGCAGTAAAAAACAGGGGAGGAACACTGAAGCTTTCTTT | CASSKKQGRNTEAFF
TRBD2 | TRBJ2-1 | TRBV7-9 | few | TGTGCCAGCAGCTTTTCGACTAGCGGAAGCTCCTACAATGAGCAGTTCTTC | CASSFSTSGSSYNEQFF
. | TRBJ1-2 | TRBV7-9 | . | TGTGCCAGCAGCCCCGCGGGCAGGGTATATGGCTACACCTTC | CASSPAGRVYGYTF
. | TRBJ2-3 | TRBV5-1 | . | TGCGCCAGCAGCCGAATTGGACAGCTCCCCACAGATACGCAGTATTTT | CASSRIGQLPTDTQYF
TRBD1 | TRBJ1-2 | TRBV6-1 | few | TGTGCCAGCACCCTCGGACAGGGCTTGGGCTATGGCTACACCTTC | CASTLGQGLGYGYTF
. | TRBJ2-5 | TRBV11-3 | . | TGTGCCAGCAGCTTGACCCTAGCGAGGTCGGGGGAGACCCAGTACTTC | CASSLTLARSGETQYF
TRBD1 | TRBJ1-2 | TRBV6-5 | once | TGTGCCAGCAGTGGACAGGGGGTGGAGTTTTATGGCTACACCTTC | CASSGQGVEFYGYTF
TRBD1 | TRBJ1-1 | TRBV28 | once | TGTGCCAGCAGACCCTACGGACAGGGGGGAAAGGCTGAAGCTTTCTTT | CASRPYGQGGKAEAFF
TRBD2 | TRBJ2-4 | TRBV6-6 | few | TGTGCCACCCGTGGGGGGGGTCTAGCCAAAAACATTCAGTACTTC | CATRGGGLAKNIQYF